These T cell receptor beta chains were read from a single sample in a study of human T cells and chemical hapten exposure. TCRdb recomputed calls from the RACE reads with MiXCR, one row per CDR3 protein. The table shows approximately 72,000 distinct CDR3 sequences, with over 8.5% occurring only once. The sequencing used whole blood, collected in connection with sensitization to the hapten diphenylcyclopropenone (DPC). The source of these receptors is a woman aged 45-60 years with alopecia areata. Some clones in this sample may be carry-over from other donors' samples. The CDR3 runs from the conserved cysteine through the conserved F or W. The order of the fields is J gene, V gene, clone size, D gene, CDR3 protein, CDR3 DNA. D genes are given only for firm matches. Rows give clone size only sometimes, using once, few, many, or a class for an expanded clone.

TRBJ2-6 | TRBV5-4 | many | . | CASSLDNSGANVLTF | TGTGCCAGCAGCTTGGACAACTCTGGGGCCAACGTCCTGACTTTC
TRBJ1-2 | TRBV20-1 | many | TRBD1 | CSATTGGNNYGYTF | TGCAGTGCTACGACAGGGGGCAATAACTATGGCTACACCTTC
TRBJ2-3 | TRBV4-3 | few | TRBD2 | CASSQDPFSGAYTDTQYF | TGCGCCAGCAGCCAAGATCCCTTTAGCGGGGCCTACACAGATACGCAGTATTTT
TRBJ1-1 | TRBV9 | . | . | CASTRMNTEAFF | TGTGCCAGCACGAGGATGAACACTGAAGCTTTCTTT
TRBJ2-2 | TRBV6-2/TRBV6-3 | few | . | CASKKAVGTGELFF | TGTGCCAGCAAAAAGGCGGTCGGCACCGGGGAGCTGTTTTTT
TRBJ1-2 | TRBV29-1 | many | . | CSVEGSPQGRVDYGYTF | TGCAGCGTTGAAGGTTCCCCCCAGGGTCGAGTTGACTATGGCTACACCTTC
TRBJ1-4 | TRBV10-3 | . | . | CAITASKGDPNEKLFF | TGTGCCATCACGGCATCGAAAGGGGACCCCAATGAAAAACTGTTTTTT
TRBJ2-1 | TRBV20-1 | many | TRBD2 | CSAGREGLYNEQFF | TGCAGTGCCGGGCGGGAGGGCCTCTACAATGAGCAGTTCTTC
TRBJ2-2 | TRBV27 | . | . | CASSSRGAGTGELFF | TGTGCCAGCAGTTCGCGGGGAGCGGGCACCGGGGAGCTGTTTTTT
TRBJ1-5 | TRBV6-5 | few | TRBD1 | CASSYSGQANQPQHF | TGTGCCAGCAGTTATAGCGGACAGGCCAATCAGCCCCAGCATTTT
TRBJ1-1 | TRBV20-1 | many | . | CSARRAGVATEAFF | TGCAGTGCTAGGCGGGCGGGGGTGGCGACTGAAGCTTTCTTT
TRBJ1-1 | TRBV20-1 | many | . | CSARRDQNTEAFF | TGCAGTGCCCGGCGCGATCAGAACACTGAAGCTTTCTTT
TRBJ2-7 | TRBV28 | many | . | CASSQTDRLSYEQYF | TGTGCCAGCAGTCAGACGGACAGACTGTCCTACGAGCAGTACTTC
TRBJ2-3 | TRBV6-5 | few | TRBD1 | CASSYGQGADTQYF | TGTGCCAGCAGTTACGGACAGGGAGCAGATACGCAGTATTTT
TRBJ2-7 | TRBV29-1 | . | . | CSALSYEQYF | TGCAGCGCCCTATCCTACGAGCAGTACTTC
TRBJ1-5 | TRBV7-2 | many | . | CASSLAGTERNQPQHF | TGTGCCAGCAGCTTAGCGGGGACGGAACGAAATCAGCCCCAGCATTTT
TRBJ2-2 | TRBV7-9 | many | . | CASSLVADPGELFF | TGTGCCAGCAGCTTAGTGGCGGACCCCGGGGAGCTGTTTTTT
TRBJ1-1 | TRBV28 | many | . | CASRPGRLRTEAFF | TGTGCCAGCAGACCCGGACGGTTGAGGACTGAAGCTTTCTTT
TRBJ1-5 | TRBV7-8 | . | . | CASSLDGWPQHF | TGTGCCAGCAGCCTCGACGGCTGGCCCCAGCATTTT
TRBJ1-1 | TRBV28 | few | . | CATGNTEAFF | TGTGCCACGGGGAACACTGAAGCTTTCTTT
TRBJ2-7 | TRBV5-5 | . | . | CASSLESYEQYF | TGTGCCAGCAGCTTGGAATCCTACGAGCAGTACTTC
TRBJ2-5 | TRBV7-2 | many | . | CASSLVGGPGKETQYF | TGTGCCAGCAGCTTAGTGGGGGGACCCGGGAAAGAGACCCAGTACTTC
TRBJ2-3 | TRBV10-3 | . | . | CAISQGGLADTQYF | TGTGCCATCAGTCAGGGAGGTCTGGCAGATACGCAGTATTTT